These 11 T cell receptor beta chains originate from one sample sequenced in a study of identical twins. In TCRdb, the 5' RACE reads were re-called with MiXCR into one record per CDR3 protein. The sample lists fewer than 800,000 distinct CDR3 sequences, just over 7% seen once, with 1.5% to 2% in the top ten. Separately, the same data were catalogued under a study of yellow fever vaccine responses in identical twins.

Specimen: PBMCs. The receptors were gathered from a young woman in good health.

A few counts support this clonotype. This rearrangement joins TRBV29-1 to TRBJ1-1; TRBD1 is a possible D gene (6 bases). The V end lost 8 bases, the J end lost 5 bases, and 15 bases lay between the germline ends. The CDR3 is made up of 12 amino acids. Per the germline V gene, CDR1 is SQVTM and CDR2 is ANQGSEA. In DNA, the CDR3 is TGCAGCTTCGAACCTAGGGGGACTGAAGCTTTCTTT. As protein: CSFEPRGTEAFF.

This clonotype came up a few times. The CDR3 loop reads CASWDRVFGNTIYF. CDR3 DNA sequence: TGTGCCAGTTGGGACAGGGTCTTCGGAAACACCATATATTTT. The genes are TRBV19 and TRBJ1-3; 9 bases map to TRBD1. With V trimmed by 8 bases and J by 4 bases, 6 bases remained unmatched. The V gene's germline CDR1 is LNHDA and CDR2 SQIVND (reference sequence). The CDR3 runs 14 residues.

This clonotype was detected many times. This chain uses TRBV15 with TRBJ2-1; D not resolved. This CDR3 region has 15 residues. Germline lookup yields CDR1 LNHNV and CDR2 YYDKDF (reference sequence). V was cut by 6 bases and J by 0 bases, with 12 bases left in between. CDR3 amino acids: CATSRDSNSYNEQFF. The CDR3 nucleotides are TGTGCCACCAGTCGAGATTCCAACTCCTACAATGAGCAGTTCTTC.

The CDR3 region is CASSYSISHDQPQHF. CDR3 nucleotides: TGTGCCAGCAGTTACTCGATCTCACACGATCAGCCCCAGCATTTT. The J gene is TRBJ1-5, the V gene TRBV6-5; D call uncertain. V lost 0 bases to trimming and J lost 5 bases, with 11 bases between them. The CDR3 contains 15 residues. CDR1 is MNHEY, CDR2 SVGAGI, per germline.

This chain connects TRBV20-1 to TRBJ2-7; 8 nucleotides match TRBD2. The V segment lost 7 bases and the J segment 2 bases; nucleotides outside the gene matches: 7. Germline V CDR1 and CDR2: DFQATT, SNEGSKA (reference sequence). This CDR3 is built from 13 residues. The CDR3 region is CSGGAGGTYEQYF. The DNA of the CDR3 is TGCAGTGGTGGGGCGGGAGGCACCTACGAGCAGTACTTC.

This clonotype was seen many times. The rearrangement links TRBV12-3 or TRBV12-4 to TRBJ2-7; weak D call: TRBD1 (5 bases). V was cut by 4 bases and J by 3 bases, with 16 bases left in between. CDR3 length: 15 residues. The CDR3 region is CASSSDSPGRYEQYF. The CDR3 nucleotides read TGTGCCAGCAGTTCCGACAGCCCCGGGCGCTACGAGCAGTACTTC.

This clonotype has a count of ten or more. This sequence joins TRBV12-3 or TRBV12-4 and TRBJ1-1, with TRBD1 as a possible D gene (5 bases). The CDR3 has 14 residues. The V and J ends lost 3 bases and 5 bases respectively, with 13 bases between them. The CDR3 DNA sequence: TGTGCCAGCAGTTTGACGGGGCTTGGGACTGAAGCTTTCTTT. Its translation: CASSLTGLGTEAFF.

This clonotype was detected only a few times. CDR3 amino acids: CASSFDWRRDTGELFF. The CDR3 DNA reads as TGTGCCAGCAGTTTTGATTGGCGGAGAGACACCGGGGAGCTGTTTTTT. The chain combines TRBV12-3 or TRBV12-4 with TRBJ2-2; D ambiguous. Trimming took off 3 bases at V and 3 bases at J, with 14 bases between the two ends. The CDR3 has 16 amino acids.

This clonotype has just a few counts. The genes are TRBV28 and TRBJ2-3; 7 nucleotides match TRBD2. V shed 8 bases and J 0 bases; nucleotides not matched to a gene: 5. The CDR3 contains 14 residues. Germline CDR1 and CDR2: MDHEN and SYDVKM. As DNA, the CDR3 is TGTGCCAGCGCCGGACTAGAAAGCACAGATACGCAGTATTTT. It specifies CASAGLESTDTQYF.

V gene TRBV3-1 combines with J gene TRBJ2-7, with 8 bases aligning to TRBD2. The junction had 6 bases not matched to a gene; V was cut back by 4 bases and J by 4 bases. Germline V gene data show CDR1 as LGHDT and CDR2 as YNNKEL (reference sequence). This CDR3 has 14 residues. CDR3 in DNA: TGTGCCAGCAGCCTATCCGGGACTAGTTACGAGCAGTACGTC. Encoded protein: CASSLSGTSYEQYV.

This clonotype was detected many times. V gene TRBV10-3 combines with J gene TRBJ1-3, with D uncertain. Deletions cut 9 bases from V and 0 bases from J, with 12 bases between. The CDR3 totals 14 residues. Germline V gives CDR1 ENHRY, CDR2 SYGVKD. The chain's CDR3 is CAMTSGSSGNTIYF. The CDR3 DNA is TGTGCCATGACCTCCGGGTCCTCTGGAAACACCATATATTTT.